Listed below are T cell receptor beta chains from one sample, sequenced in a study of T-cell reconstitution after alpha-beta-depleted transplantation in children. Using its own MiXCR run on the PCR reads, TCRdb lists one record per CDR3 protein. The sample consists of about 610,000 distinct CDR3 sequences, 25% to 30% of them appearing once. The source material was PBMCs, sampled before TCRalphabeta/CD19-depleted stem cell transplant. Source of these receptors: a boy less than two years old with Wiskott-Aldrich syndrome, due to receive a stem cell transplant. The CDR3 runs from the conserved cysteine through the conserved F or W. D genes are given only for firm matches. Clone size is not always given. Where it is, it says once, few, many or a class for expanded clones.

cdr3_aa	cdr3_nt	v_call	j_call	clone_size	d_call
CASSRQSNEQFF	TGTGCCAGCAGCCGACAGAGCAATGAGCAGTTCTTC	TRBV3-1	TRBJ2-1	.	.
CASSYEGHTGELFF	TGCGCCAGCAGTTATGAGGGCCACACCGGGGAGCTGTTTTTT	TRBV5-1	TRBJ2-2	few	.
CASVDEQFF	TGTGCCAGCGTCGATGAGCAGTTCTTC	TRBV6-1	TRBJ2-1	.	.
CASSYREEGELFF	TGCGCCAGCAGCTACCGGGAGGAGGGGGAGCTGTTTTTT	TRBV5-1	TRBJ2-2	.	TRBD2
CASSLSGSGVRGNQPQHF	TGTGCCAGCAGTTTATCGGGTTCGGGGGTTCGGGGCAATCAGCCCCAGCATTTT	TRBV27	TRBJ1-5	.	.
CAWSRTGSNTEAFF	TGTGCCTGGAGTAGGACAGGCTCGAACACTGAAGCTTTCTTT	TRBV30	TRBJ1-1	.	TRBD1
CASSLRLSGRRETQYF	TGTGCCAGCAGTTTACGGTTGTCGGGAAGGAGGGAGACCCAGTACTTC	TRBV12-3/TRBV12-4	TRBJ2-5	.	.
CSVGGVNQPQHF	TGCAGCGTTGGGGGGGTCAATCAGCCCCAGCATTTT	TRBV29-1	TRBJ1-5	many	.
CASSQGSSGRAHEQFF	TGCGCCAGCAGCCAAGGGTCTAGCGGGAGGGCCCATGAGCAGTTCTTC	TRBV4-1	TRBJ2-1	.	TRBD2
CASSLVGGGSYEQYF	TGTGCCAGCAGCTTGGTTGGGGGGGGCTCCTACGAGCAGTACTTC	TRBV5-8	TRBJ2-7	many	TRBD2
CASSYSVLTQETQYF	TGTGCCAGCAGTTACTCGGTTTTGACTCAAGAGACCCAGTACTTC	TRBV6-5	TRBJ2-5	few	.
CASSAPAVDTQYF	TGTGCCAGCAGTGCCCCAGCGGTAGATACGCAGTATTTT	TRBV28	TRBJ2-3	many	.
CASRPPGQNYGYTF	TGTGCCAGCAGGCCTCCGGGGCAAAACTATGGCTACACCTTC	TRBV12-3/TRBV12-4	TRBJ1-2	few	.
CASSFQGTNEKLFF	TGTGCCAGCAGTTTTCAGGGTACTAATGAAAAACTGTTTTTT	TRBV28	TRBJ1-4	.	.
CSASGPSGRSDEQFF	TGCAGTGCTAGCGGGCCTAGCGGGAGAAGTGATGAGCAGTTCTTC	TRBV20-1	TRBJ2-1	.	TRBD2
CASSPLPRGGETQYF	TGTGCCAGCTCACCATTACCCAGGGGTGGAGAGACCCAGTACTTC	TRBV18	TRBJ2-5	.	.
CASSADGPNYGYTF	TGTGCCAGCAGTGCGGACGGCCCTAACTATGGCTACACCTTC	TRBV12-3/TRBV12-4	TRBJ1-2	few	.
CSAEISSSYEQYF	TGCAGTGCAGAAATTTCGAGCTCCTACGAGCAGTACTTC	TRBV20-1	TRBJ2-7	.	.
CASSQDGRASYEQYF	TGCGCCAGCAGCCAAGACGGCAGGGCCTCCTACGAGCAGTACTTC	TRBV4-1	TRBJ2-7	few	.
CASSYSGVTGELFF	TGTGCCAGCAGTTACTCGGGAGTGACCGGGGAGCTGTTTTTT	TRBV6-5	TRBJ2-2	few	.
CASSLMQSSYEQYF	TGCGCCAGCAGCTTGATGCAGAGCTCCTACGAGCAGTACTTC	TRBV5-1	TRBJ2-7	.	.
CASSYASGQIHEQYF	TGTGCCAGCAGTTACGCTTCGGGGCAAATCCACGAGCAGTACTTC	TRBV6-2/TRBV6-3	TRBJ2-7	.	.
CASSSGQLMNTEAFF	TGTGCCAGCAGTTCAGGACAGCTGATGAACACTGAAGCTTTCTTT	TRBV6-5	TRBJ1-1	once	.
CASSAGLAGELAKNIQYF	TGCGCCAGCAGTGCAGGACTAGCGGGAGAATTGGCCAAAAACATTCAGTACTTC	TRBV5-1	TRBJ2-4	.	TRBD2
CASSILAAYNEQFF	TGTGCCAGCAGTATACTAGCGGCCTACAATGAGCAGTTCTTC	TRBV27	TRBJ2-1	few	TRBD2
CASSLGTSTGELFF	TGCGCCAGCAGCCTTGGGACTAGCACCGGGGAGCTGTTTTTT	TRBV5-1	TRBJ2-2	few	TRBD2
CSLGQGTSKQFF	TGCAGTCTGGGCCAGGGAACAAGTAAGCAGTTCTTC	TRBV20-1	TRBJ2-1	few	.
CASVSREDSDTQYF	TGTGCCAGCGTGTCGCGGGAGGATTCAGATACGCAGTATTTT	TRBV6-1	TRBJ2-3	few	TRBD2
CASSPRRGFQETQYF	TGCGCCAGCAGCCCCCGCCGGGGTTTCCAAGAGACCCAGTACTTC	TRBV5-1	TRBJ2-5	.	.
CASSYGDRTAEAFF	TGCGCCAGCAGCTACGGGGACAGGACCGCTGAAGCTTTCTTT	TRBV5-1	TRBJ1-1	few	TRBD1
CASSAYRGQNEQYF	TGCGCCAGCAGCGCCTACAGGGGGCAGAACGAGCAGTACTTC	TRBV5-1	TRBJ2-7	.	TRBD1
CASSLIWRQRLNEQFF	TGCGCCAGCAGCTTGATTTGGAGACAGAGATTAAATGAGCAGTTCTTC	TRBV5-1	TRBJ2-1	.	.
CASSLGYTEQFF	TGCGCCAGCAGCTTGGGCTACACTGAGCAGTTCTTC	TRBV5-1	TRBJ2-1	few	.
CASSPVLGTQYF	TGCGCCAGCAGCCCCGTCCTCGGGACCCAGTACTTC	TRBV5-1	TRBJ2-5	few	.
CASSLARTSGYTDTQYF	TGTGCCAGCAGCTTAGCCCGGACTAGCGGTTACACAGATACGCAGTATTTT	TRBV7-2	TRBJ2-3	few	TRBD2
CATSAGDTLHNQPQHF	TGTGCCACCAGTGCCGGGGACACTCTTCACAATCAGCCCCAGCATTTT	TRBV24-1	TRBJ1-5	.	.
CASSLLTPGLEQFF	TGCGCCAGCAGCTTGTTAACACCGGGACTAGAGCAGTTCTTC	TRBV5-1	TRBJ2-1	.	TRBD2
CASSPGAPGELFF	TGCGCCAGCAGCCCGGGAGCGCCCGGGGAGCTGTTTTTT	TRBV5-1	TRBJ2-2	few	.
CATSDPGRETQYF	TGTGCCACCAGTGATCCAGGACGGGAGACCCAGTACTTC	TRBV24-1	TRBJ2-5	few	.
CASSTNSGRSYNEQFF	TGTGCCAGCAGCACAAATAGCGGGAGGTCCTACAATGAGCAGTTCTTC	TRBV7-6	TRBJ2-1	.	TRBD2
CASTGTGLNSPLHF	TGTGCCAGCACAGGGACAGGCCTGAATTCACCCCTCCACTTT	TRBV6-1	TRBJ1-6	.	TRBD1
CASSPGTALNTEAFF	TGCGCCAGCAGCCCGGGGACAGCGCTTAACACTGAAGCTTTCTTT	TRBV5-1	TRBJ1-1	few	TRBD1
CASSSGLAGYSYEQYF	TGTGCCAGCAGCTCCGGACTAGCTGGCTACTCCTACGAGCAGTACTTC	TRBV7-6	TRBJ2-7	few	TRBD2
CSAPSEADTQYF	TGCAGTGCTCCGAGCGAGGCAGATACGCAGTATTTT	TRBV20-1	TRBJ2-3	.	.
CASSRGRASTGELFF	TGCGCCAGCAGCCGAGGCAGGGCTAGCACCGGGGAGCTGTTTTTT	TRBV5-1	TRBJ2-2	.	.